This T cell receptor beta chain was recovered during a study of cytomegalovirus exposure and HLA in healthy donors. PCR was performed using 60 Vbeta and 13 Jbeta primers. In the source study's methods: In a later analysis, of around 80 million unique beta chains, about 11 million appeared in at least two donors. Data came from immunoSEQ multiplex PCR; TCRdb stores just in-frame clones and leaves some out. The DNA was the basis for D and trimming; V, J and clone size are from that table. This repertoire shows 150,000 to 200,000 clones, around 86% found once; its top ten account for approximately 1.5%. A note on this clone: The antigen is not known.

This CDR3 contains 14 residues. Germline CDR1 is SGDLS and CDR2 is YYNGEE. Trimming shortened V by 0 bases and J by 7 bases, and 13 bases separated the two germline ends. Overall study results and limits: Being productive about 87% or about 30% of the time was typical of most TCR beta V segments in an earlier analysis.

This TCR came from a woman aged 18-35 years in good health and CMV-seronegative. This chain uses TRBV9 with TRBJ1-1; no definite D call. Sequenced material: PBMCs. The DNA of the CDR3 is TGTGCCAGCAGCGTAGCCCCGGACTCTGATGAAGCTTTCTTT. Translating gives CASSVAPDSDEAFF. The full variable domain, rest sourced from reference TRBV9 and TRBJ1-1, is DSGVTQTPKHLITATGQRVTLRCSPRSGDLSVYWYQQSLDQGLQFLIQYYNGEERAKGNILERFSAQQFPDLHSELNLSSLELGDSALYFCASSVAPDSDEAFFGQGTRLTVV.